This TCR beta chain appears in the sequencing data of a study of T cells in Graves' hyperthyroidism and ophthalmopathy. The CDR3 contains 14 residues. Trimming cost V 2 bases and J 7 bases, with 12 bases left between them. From germline, CDR1 is SGHRS and CDR2 YFSETQ. Amplification of TCR beta CDR3 regions used RNA as the template. A first-round RT-PCR of the TCR CDR3 used the HTBI primer set. Via MiXCR, TCRdb re-called the multiplex PCR reads, giving one row per CDR3 protein. The table shows some 600,000 distinct CDR3 sequences, with around 14% occurring only once. This clonotype was seen more than once but under ten times.

This receptor was taken from a woman aged 25 to 45 with Graves' hyperthyroidism that later progressed to Graves' ophthalmopathy. The chain couples TRBV5-1 to TRBJ1-4; possibly TRBD1 for D (5 bases). Specimen: blood. The CDR3 bases are TGCGCCAGCAGCTTCACCTCTGGGGGTGAAAAACTGTTTTTT. Translation: CASSFTSGGEKLFF.